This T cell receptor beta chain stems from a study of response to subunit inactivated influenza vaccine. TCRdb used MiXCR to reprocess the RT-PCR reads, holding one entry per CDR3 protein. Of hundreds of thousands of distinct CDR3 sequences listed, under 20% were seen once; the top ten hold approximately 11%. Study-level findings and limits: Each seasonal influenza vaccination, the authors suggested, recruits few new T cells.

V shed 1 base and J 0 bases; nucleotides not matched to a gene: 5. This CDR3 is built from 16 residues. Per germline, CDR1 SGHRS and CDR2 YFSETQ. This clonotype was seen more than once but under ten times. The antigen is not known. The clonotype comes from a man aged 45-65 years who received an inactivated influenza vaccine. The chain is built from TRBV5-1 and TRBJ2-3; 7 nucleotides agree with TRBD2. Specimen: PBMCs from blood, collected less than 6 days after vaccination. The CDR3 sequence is CASSLWLAVSTDTQYF. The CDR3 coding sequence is TGCGCCAGCAGCTTGTGGCTAGCGGTTAGCACAGATACGCAGTATTTT.